This T cell receptor beta chain was obtained from a study of human T cells and chemical hapten exposure. CDR1 and CDR2 (germline): LNHDA, SQIVND (reference sequence). Trimming shortened V by 6 bases and J by 4 bases, and 13 bases separated the two germline ends. CDR3 length: 13 residues. Each CDR3 protein gets one entry after TCRdb re-called the RACE reads with MiXCR. The sample holds about 60,000 distinct CDR3 sequences; around 10% are singletons and the top ten take roughly 4%. This clonotype was recorded a few times. The time point: pre-sensitization, week 0. The sample's treatment: therapeutic diphenylcyclopropenone sensitization with weekly scalp DPC.

The receptor was derived from a woman aged 35 to 49 with alopecia areata. Some clones in this sample may be carry-over from other donors' samples. The V gene is TRBV19, the J gene TRBJ2-7; a possible D gene is TRBD1 (6 bases). Sequencing used whole blood, obtained in connection with sensitization to the hapten diphenylcyclopropenone (DPC). The CDR3 DNA sequence: TGTGCCAGTAGCGTGGGACACCCGTACGAGCAGTACTTC. Its protein is CASSVGHPYEQYF.